This T cell receptor beta chain stems from a study of blood T cell repertoires in COVID-19. Germline CDR1 is KGHDR and CDR2 is SFDVKD. This CDR3 is built from 16 residues. Trimming removed 2 bases from V and 4 bases from J; junction bases left unmatched: 6. The authors' processing: Quantification of nucleated cells was approximated via reference gene primer amplification. Measured with immunoSEQ multiplex PCR; TCRdb has only the in-frame clones, and not every one. Clone size and V and J calls were adopted from that table, with D and trimming inferred from the DNA. The data show under 250,000 clones, approximately 87% seen once. The table lists this clone with a count of one.

The chain recombines TRBV24-1 with TRBJ2-1; TRBD2 agrees at 8 bases. This sequence originates from a woman in her 70s with active or convalescent COVID-19. Sequencing was done on a sample of peripheral blood. The CDR3: CATSDSTSGAYNEQFF. CDR3 DNA: TGTGCCACCAGTGATTCTACTAGCGGAGCATACAATGAGCAGTTCTTC.